This T cell receptor (beta chain) was identified in a study of cytomegalovirus exposure and HLA in healthy donors. Study overall: Tens of millions of unique TCRs from HLA-typed donors were held in an early release of data. About 79% of around 390 genotyped donors fell in the Caucasian-associated ancestry cluster. Points from the study as a whole: The sole available immune exposure information was CMV serostatus.

Germline V gene data show CDR1 as MNHEY and CDR2 as SVGAGI. V was trimmed by 0 bases and J by 7 bases, leaving 15 bases between them. The CDR3 is 15 amino acids. 13 Jbeta primers and 60 Vbeta primers were used for the PCR. Sequencing used immunoSEQ multiplex PCR; TCRdb keeps in-frame clones, though not all of them. Among about 90,000 clones listed, roughly 80% were seen once. On this clone itself: Its antigen remains unidentified.

The rearrangement uses TRBV6-5 and TRBJ1-2; D is perhaps TRBD1 (5 bases). Sequenced: PBMCs. The origin of this receptor is a boy aged 5-17 years in good health and CMV-seronegative. CDR3 nucleotide sequence: TGTGCCAGCAGTTACTCGTACCAGGGCGAGTCTGGCTACACCTTC. Translating gives CASSYSYQGESGYTF.